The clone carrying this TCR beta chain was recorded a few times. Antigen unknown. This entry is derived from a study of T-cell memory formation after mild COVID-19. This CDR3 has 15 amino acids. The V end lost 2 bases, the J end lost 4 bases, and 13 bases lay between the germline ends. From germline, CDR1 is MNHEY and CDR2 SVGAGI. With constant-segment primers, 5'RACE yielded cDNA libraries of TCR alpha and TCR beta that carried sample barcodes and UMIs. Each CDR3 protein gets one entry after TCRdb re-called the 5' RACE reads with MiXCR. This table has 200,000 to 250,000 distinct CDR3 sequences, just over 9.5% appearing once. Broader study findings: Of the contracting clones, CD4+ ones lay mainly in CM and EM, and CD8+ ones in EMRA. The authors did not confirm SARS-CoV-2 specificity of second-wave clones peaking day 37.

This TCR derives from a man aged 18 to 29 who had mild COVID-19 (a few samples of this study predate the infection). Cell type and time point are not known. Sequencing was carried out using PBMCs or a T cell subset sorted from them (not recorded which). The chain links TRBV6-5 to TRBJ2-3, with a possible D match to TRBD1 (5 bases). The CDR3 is CASSYGAGKADTQYF. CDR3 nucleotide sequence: TGTGCCAGCAGTTACGGGGCAGGGAAGGCAGATACGCAGTATTTT.